This T cell receptor beta chain derives from a study of CD8 T cells in Susac syndrome (dated by TCRdb to the late 2010s). Describing the broader study: The study used repertoire sequencing to test whether antigen drove CD8+ T cell activation and differentiation in Susac syndrome. The clonality of the CD8+ T cell repertoire was compared across 12 healthy donors, around 14 Susac syndrome patients and fewer than 16 multiple sclerosis patients.

Details on this clonotype: Its antigen target is currently unknown. It has no much larger one-base neighbor in the sample; base qualities were not kept.

The CDR3 holds 16 amino acids from the cysteine to the phenylalanine. Solely the CDR3 DNA is kept, with 48 bases framed from the first base. The germline ends are 21 bases apart after V is trimmed by 4 bases and J by 7 bases. CDR1 and CDR2 are drawn from the germline V gene (reference sequence): MNHEY, SMNVEV. What the authors observed across the whole study: The TCR sequencing and HLA analysis was acknowledged to have included a relatively small number of individuals.

Peripheral blood CD8+ and CD4+ T cells from healthy donors, Susac syndrome patients and multiple sclerosis patients were profiled using high-throughput TCR beta sequencing. Treatment-naive patients with stable or active relapsing-remitting disease fulfilling revised McDonald criteria were used as multiple sclerosis controls. Bulk CD8+ and CD4+ T cells were purified by magnetic negative isolation, whereas CD8+ TEMRA cells were enriched by FACS. Blood was drawn into EDTA tubes, processed within 24 hours, and PBMCs were isolated by density gradient centrifugation. PBMCs destined for TCR sequencing were cryopreserved in liquid nitrogen and later thawed in a 37 °C water bath. A purity of at least 90% was achieved for sorted or isolated CD4+, CD8+ and CD8+ TEMRA cells. RNA was extracted with the RNeasy kit and roughly 0.45 to 1 ug was reverse transcribed using random hexamers. TCR beta CDR3 regions were amplified with the immunoSEQ multiplex PCR assay covering 54 Vbeta and 13 Jbeta segments. PCR amplification bias was corrected by using a synthetic template baseline for primer optimization and computational correction. Regarding the original processing steps: Only productive sequences were kept, with reads annotated to V, D and J genes according to IMGT and analyzed in immunoSEQ Analyzer. To calculate clonality, Shannon entropy was normalized by log2 of the number of productive unique sequences and then subtracted from one. For each patient and control, public and private clones were evaluated within the 100 most prevalent clones. Clones were defined as Susac-specific when absent from the healthy and MS cohorts, from approximately 1,100 published viral clones and from other ImmuneACCESS disease sequences. TCRdb trimmed public reads at Q25 via fastp, called clones via MiXCR and kept in-frame beta chains. Rows are combined by CDR3 protein, so each entry shows the most common genes and DNA. These V and J calls rely on TCRdb rather than the paper's analysis. The sample has 200,000 to 250,000 distinct CDR3 sequences on record, about 94% of them singletons. The ten largest clones take up approximately 0.13% of the sample.

The clonotype comes from a human donor with multiple sclerosis. The V gene is TRBV27 and the J gene is TRBJ2-3; the D gene is unclear. What was sequenced was CD8+ T cells from PBMCs. In nucleotides, the sequence is TGTGCCAGCAGTTCGCACATTGACGCCGCTGGGAATACGCAGTATTTT. This codes for CASSSHIDAAGNTQYF.